The present TCR beta chain was sequenced within a study of T cell changes during pregnancy in multiple sclerosis (dated by TCRdb to the late 2010s). For the study in its entirety: The study looked at changes in the T cell repertoire across pregnancy in women with multiple sclerosis.

V lost 1 base and J lost 4 bases; the stretch between them is 12 bases long. Including cysteine and phenylalanine, the CDR3 has 15 amino acids. The CDR3 DNA has 45 bases and is translated from base 1. CDR1 and CDR2, looked up from the germline V gene, are MGHDK and SYGVNS. Library preparation used the immunoSEQ multiplex PCR assay. TCRdb took this table from immuneACCESS and kept in-frame rearrangements with V and J called. Such tables lack part of the clones; where checked against another copy, unresolved V genes explain under half of the gap, and the rest is unexplained. The table for this sample lists several thousand clones; over 70% of them were counted only once. The ten top clones hold roughly 5.5% of the sample. Regarding this clone: Its binding antigen is unknown. No much larger clonotype is one base removed from it; base qualities were not supplied.

The chain employs TRBV25-1 and TRBJ2-3; TRBD2 is a possible D gene, resting on 5 matching bases. The sample consisted of CD8+ T cells from peripheral blood mononuclear cells, taken in the first trimester of pregnancy. This sequence originates from a female donor in good health, enrolled as a control in a pregnancy study. The DNA is as follows: TGTGCCAGCAGTGAATTGGCTAGCAAGGCAGATACGCAGTATTTT. It codes for CASSELASKADTQYF.